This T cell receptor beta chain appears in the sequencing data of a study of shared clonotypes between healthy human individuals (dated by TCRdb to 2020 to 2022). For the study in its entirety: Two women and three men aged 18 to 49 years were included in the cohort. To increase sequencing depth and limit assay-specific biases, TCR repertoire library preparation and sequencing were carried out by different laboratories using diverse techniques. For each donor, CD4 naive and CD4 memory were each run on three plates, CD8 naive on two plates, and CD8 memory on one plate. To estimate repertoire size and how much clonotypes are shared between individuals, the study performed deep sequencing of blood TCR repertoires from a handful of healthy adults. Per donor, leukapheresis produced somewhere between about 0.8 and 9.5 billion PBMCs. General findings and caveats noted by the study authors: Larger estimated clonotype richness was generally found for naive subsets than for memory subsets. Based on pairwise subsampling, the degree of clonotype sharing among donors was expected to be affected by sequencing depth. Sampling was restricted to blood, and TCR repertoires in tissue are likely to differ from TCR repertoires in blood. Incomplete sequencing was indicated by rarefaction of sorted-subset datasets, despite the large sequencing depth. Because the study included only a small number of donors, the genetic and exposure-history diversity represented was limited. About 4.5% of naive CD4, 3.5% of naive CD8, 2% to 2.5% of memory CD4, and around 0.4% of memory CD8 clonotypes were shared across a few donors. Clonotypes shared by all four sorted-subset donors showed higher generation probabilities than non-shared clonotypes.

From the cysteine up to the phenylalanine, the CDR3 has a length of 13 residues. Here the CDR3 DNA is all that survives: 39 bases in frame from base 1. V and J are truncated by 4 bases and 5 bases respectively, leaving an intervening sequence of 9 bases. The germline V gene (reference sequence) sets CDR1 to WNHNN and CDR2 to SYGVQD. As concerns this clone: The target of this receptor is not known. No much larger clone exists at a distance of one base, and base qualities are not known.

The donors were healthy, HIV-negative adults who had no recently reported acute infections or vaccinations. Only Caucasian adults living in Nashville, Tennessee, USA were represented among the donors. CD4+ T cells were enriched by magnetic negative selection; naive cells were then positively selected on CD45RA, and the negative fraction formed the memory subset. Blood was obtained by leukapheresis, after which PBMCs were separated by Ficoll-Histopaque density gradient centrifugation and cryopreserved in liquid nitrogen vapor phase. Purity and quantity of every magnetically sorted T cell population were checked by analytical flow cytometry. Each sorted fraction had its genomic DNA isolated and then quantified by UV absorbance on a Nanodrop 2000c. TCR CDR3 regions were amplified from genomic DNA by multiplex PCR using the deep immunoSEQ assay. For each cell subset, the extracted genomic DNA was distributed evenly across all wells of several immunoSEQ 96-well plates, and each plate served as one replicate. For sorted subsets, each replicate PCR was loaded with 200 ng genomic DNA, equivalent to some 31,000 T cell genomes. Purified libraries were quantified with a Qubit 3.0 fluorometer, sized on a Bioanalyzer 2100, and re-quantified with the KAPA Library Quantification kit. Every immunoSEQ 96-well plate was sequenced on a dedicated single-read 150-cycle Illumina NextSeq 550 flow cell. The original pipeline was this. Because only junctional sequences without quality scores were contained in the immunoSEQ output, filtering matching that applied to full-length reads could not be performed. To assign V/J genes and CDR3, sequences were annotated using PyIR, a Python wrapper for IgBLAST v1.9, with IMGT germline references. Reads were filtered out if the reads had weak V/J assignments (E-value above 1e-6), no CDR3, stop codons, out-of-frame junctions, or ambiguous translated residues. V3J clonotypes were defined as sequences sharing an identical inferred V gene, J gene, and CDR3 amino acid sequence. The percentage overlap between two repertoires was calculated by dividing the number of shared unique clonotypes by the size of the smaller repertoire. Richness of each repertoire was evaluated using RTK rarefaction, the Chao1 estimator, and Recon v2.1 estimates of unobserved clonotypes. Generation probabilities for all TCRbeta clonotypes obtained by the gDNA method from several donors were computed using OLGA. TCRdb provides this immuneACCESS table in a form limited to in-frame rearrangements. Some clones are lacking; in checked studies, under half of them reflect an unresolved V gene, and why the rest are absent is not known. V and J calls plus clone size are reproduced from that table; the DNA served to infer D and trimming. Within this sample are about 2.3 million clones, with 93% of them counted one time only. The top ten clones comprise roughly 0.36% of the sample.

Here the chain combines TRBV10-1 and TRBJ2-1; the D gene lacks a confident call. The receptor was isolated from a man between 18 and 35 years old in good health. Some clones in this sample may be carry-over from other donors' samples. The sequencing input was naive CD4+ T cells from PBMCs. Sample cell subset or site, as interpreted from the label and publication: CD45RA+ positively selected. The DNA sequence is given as TGCGCCAGCAGTGCCCAGGCAAACAATGAGCAGTTCTTC. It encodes CASSAQANNEQFF.